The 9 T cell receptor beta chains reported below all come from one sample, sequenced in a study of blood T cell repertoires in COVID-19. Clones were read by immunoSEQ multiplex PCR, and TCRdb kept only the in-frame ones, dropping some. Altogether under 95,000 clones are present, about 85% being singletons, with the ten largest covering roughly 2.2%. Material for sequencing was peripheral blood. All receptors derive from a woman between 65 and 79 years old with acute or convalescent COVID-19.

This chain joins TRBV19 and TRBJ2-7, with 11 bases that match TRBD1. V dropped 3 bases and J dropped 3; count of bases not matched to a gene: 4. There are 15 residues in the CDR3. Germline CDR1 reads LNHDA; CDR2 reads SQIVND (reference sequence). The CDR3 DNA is TGTGCCAGTAGTATGACGGGACAGGGGGGCTACGAGCAGTACTTC. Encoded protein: CASSMTGQGGYEQYF.

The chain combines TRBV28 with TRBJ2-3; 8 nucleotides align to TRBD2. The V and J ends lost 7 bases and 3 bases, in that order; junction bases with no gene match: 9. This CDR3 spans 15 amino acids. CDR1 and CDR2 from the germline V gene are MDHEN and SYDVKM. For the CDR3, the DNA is TGTGCCAGCACCGCCGGGGCTAGCGGGACAGATACGCAGTATTTT. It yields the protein CASTAGASGTDTQYF.

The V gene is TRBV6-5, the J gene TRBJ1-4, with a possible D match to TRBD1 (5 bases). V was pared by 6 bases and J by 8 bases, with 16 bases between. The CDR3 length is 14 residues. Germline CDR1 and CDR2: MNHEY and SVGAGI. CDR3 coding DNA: TGTGCCAGCAGAGACGATAAGGGGAAAGAAAAACTGTTTTTT. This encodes CASRDDKGKEKLFF.

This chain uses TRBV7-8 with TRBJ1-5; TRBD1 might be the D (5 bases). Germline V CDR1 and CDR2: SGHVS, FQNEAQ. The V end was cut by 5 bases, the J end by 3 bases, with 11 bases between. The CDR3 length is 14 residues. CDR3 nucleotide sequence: TGTGCCAGCAGCCCCGGGACTCCCAATCAGCCCCAGCATTTT. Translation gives CASSPGTPNQPQHF.

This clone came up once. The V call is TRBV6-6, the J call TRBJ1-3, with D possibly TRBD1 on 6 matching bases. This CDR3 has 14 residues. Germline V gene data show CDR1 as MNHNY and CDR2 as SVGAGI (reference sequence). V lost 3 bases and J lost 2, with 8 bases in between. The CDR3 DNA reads TGTGCCAGCAGTTATAGGGGGACTGGAAACACCATATATTTT. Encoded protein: CASSYRGTGNTIYF.

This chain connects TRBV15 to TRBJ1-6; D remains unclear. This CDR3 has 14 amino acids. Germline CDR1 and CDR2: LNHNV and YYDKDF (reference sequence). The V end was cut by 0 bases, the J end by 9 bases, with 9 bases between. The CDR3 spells CATSRDPAVSPLHF. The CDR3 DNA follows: TGTGCCACCAGCAGAGATCCGGCGGTTTCACCCCTCCACTTT.

This CDR3 reads CACRGQTNTEAFF. The CDR3 coding sequence is TGTGCTTGCCGCGGACAGACGAACACTGAAGCTTTCTTT. This sequence joins TRBV12-5 and TRBJ1-1; TRBD1 might be the D (6 bases). The germline V gene encodes CDR1 LGHNT and CDR2 FRNRAP. The CDR3 runs 13 residues. The germline V and J ends were trimmed by 11 bases and 1 base, with 14 bases remaining between them. Drawing the rest from reference TRBV12-5 and TRBJ1-1, the complete variable domain is DARVTQTPRHKVTEMGQEVTMRCQPILGHNTVFWYRQTMMQGLELLAYFRNRAPLDDSGMPKDRFSAEMPDATLATLKIQPSEPRDSAVYFCACRGQTNTEAFFGQGTRLTVV.

The CDR3 DNA is TGTGCCAGCAGCGCCGGCGTCGACAGTTATGGCTACACCTTC. It translates to CASSAGVDSYGYTF. This rearrangement joins TRBV7-9 to TRBJ1-2; perhaps TRBD1 as D (5 bases). V was trimmed by 5 bases and J by 5 bases, leaving 15 bases between them. The CDR3 runs to 14 residues. Germline lookup yields CDR1 SEHNR and CDR2 FQNEAQ (reference sequence). Supplemented by reference TRBV7-9 and TRBJ1-2, the full variable domain reads DTGVSQNPRHKITKRGQNVTFRCDPISEHNRLYWYRQTLGQGPEFLTYFQNEAQLEKSRLLSDRFSAERPKGSFSTLEIQRTEQGDSAMYLCASSAGVDSYGYTFGSGTRLTVV.

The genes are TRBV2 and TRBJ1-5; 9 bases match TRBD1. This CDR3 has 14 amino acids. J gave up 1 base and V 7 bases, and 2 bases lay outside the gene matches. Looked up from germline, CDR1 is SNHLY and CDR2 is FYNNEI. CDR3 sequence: CASNGQGSNQPQHF. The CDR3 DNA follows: TGTGCCAGCAACGGACAGGGGAGCAATCAGCCCCAGCATTTT.